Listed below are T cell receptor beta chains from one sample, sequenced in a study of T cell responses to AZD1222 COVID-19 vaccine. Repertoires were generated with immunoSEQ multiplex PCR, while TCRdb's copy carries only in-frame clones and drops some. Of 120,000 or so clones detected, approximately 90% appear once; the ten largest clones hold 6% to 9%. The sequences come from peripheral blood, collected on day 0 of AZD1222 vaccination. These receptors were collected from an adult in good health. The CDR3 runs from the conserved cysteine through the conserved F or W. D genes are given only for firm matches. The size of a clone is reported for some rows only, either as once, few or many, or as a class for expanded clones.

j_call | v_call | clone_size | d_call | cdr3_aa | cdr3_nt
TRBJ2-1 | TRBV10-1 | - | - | CASSVRDGAEQFF | TGCGCCAGCAGTGTGCGGGATGGGGCTGAGCAGTTCTTC
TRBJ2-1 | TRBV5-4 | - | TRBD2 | CASSLAAASGGNEQFF | TGTGCCAGCAGCTTGGCCGCGGCTAGCGGTGGGAATGAGCAGTTCTTC
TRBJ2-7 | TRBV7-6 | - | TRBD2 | CASSFGGTSGTYEQYF | TGTGCCAGCAGCTTTGGAGGGACTAGCGGGACCTACGAGCAGTACTTC
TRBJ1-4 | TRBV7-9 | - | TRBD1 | CASSQARDSNEKLFF | TGTGCCAGCAGCCAAGCTCGGGACAGCAATGAAAAACTGTTTTTT
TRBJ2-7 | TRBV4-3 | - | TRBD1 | CASSPRDREGYEQYF | TGCGCCAGCAGCCCGCGGGACAGGGAGGGCTACGAGCAGTACTTC
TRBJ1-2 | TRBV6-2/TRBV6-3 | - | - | CASSYLGNYGYTF | TGTGCCAGCAGTTACTTGGGGAACTATGGCTACACCTTC
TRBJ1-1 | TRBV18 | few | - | CASSPLGRAYTEAFF | TGTGCCAGCTCACCCCTCGGGAGGGCTTACACTGAAGCTTTCTTT
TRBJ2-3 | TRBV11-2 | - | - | CASSLEVGISTDTQYF | TGTGCCAGCAGCTTAGAGGTCGGGATTAGCACAGATACGCAGTATTTT
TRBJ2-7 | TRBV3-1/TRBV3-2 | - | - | CASSQDWGTYEQYF | TGTGCCAGCAGCCAAGATTGGGGGACTTACGAGCAGTACTTC
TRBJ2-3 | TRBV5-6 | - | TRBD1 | CASSIGWTGPTDTQYF | TGTGCCAGCAGCATAGGGTGGACAGGTCCCACAGATACGCAGTATTTT
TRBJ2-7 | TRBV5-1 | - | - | CASSLEGGGIYEQYF | TGCGCCAGCAGCTTGGAGGGCGGGGGCATATACGAGCAGTACTTC
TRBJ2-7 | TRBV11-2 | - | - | CASSSLAASSYEQYF | TGTGCCAGCAGCTCATTGGCGGCTAGCTCCTACGAGCAGTACTTC
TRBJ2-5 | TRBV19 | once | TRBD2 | CASRPQRGVQETQYF | TGTGCCAGTAGACCCCAGCGGGGAGTCCAAGAGACCCAGTACTTC
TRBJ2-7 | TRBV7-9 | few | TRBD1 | CASSGGQGAPGEQYF | TGTGCCAGCAGCGGTGGACAGGGGGCACCTGGCGAGCAGTACTTC
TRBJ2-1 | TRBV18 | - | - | CASSPPNQGDNEQFF | TGTGCCAGCTCACCACCGAACCAGGGCGACAATGAGCAGTTCTTC
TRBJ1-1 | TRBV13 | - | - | CASSDRPGPQTEAFF | TGTGCCAGCAGCGACCGGCCGGGACCGCAAACTGAAGCTTTCTTT
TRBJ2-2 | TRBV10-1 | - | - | CASSRNRENTGELFF | TGCGCCAGCAGTAGAAACAGGGAGAACACCGGGGAGCTGTTTTTT
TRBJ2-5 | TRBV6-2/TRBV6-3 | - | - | CASSRQSQETQYF | TGTGCCAGCAGTAGACAGAGTCAAGAGACCCAGTACTTC
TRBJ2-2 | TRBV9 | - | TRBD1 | CASSHYAGTATGELFF | TGTGCCAGCAGCCACTACGCCGGGACAGCCACCGGGGAGCTGTTTTTT
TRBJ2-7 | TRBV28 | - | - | CASSPTFDEQYF | TGTGCCAGCAGTCCAACTTTTGACGAGCAGTACTTC
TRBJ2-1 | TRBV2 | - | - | CASRIVETYNEQFF | TGTGCCAGCAGGATCGTAGAAACCTACAATGAGCAGTTCTTC
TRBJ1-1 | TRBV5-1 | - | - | CASSAVGRNTEAFF | TGCGCCAGCAGTGCTGTAGGTAGGAACACTGAAGCTTTCTTT
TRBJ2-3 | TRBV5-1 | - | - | CASSLGTVSADTQYF | TGCGCCAGCAGCTTGGGGACAGTAAGCGCAGATACGCAGTATTTT
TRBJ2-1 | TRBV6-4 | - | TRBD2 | CASSAAGLAPNEQFF | TGTGCCAGCAGCGCCGCGGGACTAGCTCCCAATGAGCAGTTCTTC
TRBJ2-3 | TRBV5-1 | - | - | CASSMLAPTDTQYF | TGCGCCAGCAGCATGCTAGCGCCCACAGATACGCAGTATTTT
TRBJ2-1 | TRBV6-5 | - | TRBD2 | CASSYGTSGRGEEQFF | TGTGCCAGCAGTTACGGAACTAGCGGGAGGGGTGAGGAGCAGTTCTTC